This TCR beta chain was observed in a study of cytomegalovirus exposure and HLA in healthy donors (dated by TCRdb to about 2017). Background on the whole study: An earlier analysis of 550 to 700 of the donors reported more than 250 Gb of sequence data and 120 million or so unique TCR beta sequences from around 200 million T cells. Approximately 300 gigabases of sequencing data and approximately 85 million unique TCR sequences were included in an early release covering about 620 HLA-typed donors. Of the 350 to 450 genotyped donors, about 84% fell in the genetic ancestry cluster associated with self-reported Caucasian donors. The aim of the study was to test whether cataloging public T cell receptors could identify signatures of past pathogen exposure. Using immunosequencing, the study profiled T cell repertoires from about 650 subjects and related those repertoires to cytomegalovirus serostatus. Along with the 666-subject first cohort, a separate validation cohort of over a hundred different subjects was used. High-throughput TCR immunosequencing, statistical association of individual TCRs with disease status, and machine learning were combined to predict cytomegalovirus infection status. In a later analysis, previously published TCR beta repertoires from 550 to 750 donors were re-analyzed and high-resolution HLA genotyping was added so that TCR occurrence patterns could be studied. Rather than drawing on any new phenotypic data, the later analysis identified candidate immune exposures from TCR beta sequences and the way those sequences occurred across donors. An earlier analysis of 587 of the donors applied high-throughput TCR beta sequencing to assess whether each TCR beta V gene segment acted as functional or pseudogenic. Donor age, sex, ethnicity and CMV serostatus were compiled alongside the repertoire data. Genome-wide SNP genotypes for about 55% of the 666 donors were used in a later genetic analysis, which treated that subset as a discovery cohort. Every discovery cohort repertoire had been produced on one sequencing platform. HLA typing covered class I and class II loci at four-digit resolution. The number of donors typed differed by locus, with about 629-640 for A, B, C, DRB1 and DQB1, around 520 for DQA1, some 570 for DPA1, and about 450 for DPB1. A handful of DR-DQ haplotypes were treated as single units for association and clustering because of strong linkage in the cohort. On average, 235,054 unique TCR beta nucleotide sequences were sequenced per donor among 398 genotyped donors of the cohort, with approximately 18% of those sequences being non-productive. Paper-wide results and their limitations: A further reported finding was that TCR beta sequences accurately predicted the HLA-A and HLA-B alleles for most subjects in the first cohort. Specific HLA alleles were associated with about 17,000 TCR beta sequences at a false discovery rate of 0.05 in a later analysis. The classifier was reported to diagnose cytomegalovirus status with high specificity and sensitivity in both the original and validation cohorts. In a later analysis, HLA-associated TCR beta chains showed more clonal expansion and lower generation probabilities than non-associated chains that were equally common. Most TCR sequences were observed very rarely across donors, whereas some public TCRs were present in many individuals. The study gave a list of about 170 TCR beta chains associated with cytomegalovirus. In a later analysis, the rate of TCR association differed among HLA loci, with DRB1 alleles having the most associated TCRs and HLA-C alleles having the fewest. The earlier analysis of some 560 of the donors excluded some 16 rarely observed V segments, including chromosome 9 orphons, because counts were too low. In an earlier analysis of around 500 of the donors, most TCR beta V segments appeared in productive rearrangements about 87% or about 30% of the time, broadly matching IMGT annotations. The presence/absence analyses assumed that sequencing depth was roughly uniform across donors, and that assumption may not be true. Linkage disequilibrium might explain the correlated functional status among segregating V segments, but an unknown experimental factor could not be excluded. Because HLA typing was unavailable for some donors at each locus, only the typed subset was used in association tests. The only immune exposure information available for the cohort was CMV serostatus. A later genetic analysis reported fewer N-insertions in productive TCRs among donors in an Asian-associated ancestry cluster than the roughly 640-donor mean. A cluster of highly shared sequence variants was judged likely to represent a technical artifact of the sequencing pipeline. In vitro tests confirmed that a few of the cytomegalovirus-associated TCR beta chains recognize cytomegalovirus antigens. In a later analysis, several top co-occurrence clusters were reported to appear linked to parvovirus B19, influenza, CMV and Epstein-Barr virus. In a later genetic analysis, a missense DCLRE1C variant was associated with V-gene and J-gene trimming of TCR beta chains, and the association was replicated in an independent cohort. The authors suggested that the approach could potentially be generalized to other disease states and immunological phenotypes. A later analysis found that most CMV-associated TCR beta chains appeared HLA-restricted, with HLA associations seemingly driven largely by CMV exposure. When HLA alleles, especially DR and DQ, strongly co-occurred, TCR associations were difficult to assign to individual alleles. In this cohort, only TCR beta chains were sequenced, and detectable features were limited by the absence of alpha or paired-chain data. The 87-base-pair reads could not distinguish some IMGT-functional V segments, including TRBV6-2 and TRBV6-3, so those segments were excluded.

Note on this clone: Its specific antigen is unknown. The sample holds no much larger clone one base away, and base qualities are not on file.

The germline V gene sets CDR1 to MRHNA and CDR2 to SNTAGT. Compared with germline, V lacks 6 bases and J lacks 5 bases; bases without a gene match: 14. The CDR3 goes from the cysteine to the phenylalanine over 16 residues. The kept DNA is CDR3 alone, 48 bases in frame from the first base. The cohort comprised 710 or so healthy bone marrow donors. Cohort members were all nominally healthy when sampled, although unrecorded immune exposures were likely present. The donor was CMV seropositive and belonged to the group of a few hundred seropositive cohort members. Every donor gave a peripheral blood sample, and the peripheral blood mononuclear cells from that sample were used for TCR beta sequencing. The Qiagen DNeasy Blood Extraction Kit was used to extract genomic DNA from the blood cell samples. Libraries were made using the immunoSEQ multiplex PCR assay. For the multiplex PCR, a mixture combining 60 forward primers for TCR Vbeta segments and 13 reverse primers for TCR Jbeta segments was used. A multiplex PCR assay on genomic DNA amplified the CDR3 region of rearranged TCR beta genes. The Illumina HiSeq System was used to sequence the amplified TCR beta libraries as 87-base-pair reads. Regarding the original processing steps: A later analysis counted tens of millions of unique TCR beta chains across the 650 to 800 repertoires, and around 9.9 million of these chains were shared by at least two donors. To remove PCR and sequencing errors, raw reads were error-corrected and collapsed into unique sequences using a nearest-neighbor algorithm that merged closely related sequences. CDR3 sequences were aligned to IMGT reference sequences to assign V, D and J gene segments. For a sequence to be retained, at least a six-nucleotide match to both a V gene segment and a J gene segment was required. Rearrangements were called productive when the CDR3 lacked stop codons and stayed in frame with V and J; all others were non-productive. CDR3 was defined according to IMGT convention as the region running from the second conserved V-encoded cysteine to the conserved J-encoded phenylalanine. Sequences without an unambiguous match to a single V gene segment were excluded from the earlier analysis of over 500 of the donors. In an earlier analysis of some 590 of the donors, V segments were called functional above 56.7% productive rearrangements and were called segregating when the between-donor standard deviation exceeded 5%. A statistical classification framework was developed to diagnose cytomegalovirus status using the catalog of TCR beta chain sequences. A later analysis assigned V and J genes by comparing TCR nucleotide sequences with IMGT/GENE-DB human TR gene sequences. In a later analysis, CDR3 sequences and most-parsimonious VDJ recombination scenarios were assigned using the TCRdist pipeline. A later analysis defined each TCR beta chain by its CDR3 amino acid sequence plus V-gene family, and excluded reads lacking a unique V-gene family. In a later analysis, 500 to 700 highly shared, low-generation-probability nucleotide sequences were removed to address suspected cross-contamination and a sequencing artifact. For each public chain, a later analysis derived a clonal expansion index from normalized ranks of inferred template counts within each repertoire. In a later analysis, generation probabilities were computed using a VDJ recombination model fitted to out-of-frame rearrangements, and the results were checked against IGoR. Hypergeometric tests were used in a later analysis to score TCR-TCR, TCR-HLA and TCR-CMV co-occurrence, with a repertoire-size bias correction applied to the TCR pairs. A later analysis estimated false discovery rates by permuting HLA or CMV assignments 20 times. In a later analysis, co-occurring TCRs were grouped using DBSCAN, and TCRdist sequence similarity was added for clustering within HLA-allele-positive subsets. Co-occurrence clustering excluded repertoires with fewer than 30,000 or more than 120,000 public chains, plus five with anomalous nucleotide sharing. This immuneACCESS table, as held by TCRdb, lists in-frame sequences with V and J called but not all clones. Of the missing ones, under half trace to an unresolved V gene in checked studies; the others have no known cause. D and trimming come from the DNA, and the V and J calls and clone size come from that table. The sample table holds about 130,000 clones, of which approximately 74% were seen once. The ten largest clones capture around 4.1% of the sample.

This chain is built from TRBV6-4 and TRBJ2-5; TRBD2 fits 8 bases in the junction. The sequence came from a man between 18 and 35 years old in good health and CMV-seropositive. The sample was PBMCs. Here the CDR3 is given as CASSAPASGRSETQYF. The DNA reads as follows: TGTGCCAGCAGCGCCCCTGCCAGCGGGAGATCGGAGACCCAGTACTTC.